The TCR beta chain described here comes from a study of cytomegalovirus exposure and HLA in healthy donors. Notes on the study in general: Cytomegalovirus-associated TCR beta chains were listed, numbering more than 150. Immune exposure information available was restricted to CMV serostatus. TCR beta V- and J-gene trimming, according to a later analysis, was linked to a missense DCLRE1C variant.

Primers for the PCR totalled 60 Vbeta and 13 Jbeta. This table comes from immunoSEQ multiplex PCR, and its TCRdb copy is limited to in-frame clones, with some not included. This table has around 140,000 clones, roughly 85% appearing once. As concerns this clone: Its antigen remains unidentified.

This CDR3 is built from 13 residues. The V and J ends lost 5 bases and 3 bases respectively, with 14 bases between them. Germline-derived CDR1 and CDR2 are SQVTM and ANQGSEA. The sequenced material came from PBMCs. V is TRBV29-1 and J is TRBJ2-7; a weak D match, TRBD1 (5 bases). This clonotype was obtained from a man between 40 and 49 years old in good health and CMV-seronegative. CDR3 DNA sequence: TGCAGCGTTTCTTCAGGGATGGGCTACGAGCAGTACTTC. The encoded protein is CSVSSGMGYEQYF.